These T cell receptor beta chains were read from a single sample in a study of blood T cell repertoires in COVID-19. The protocol was immunoSEQ multiplex PCR, while the TCRdb copy is restricted to in-frame clones and leaves out a portion. The sample carries about 190,000 clones, under 90% recorded once. The sequencing sample was made of peripheral blood. The origin of the receptors is a human donor in a cohort sampled during active COVID-19. CDR3s leave out the opening cysteine and the closing phenylalanine or tryptophan. Each record gives: J gene, V gene, CDR3 protein.

j_gene: TRBJ2-7
v_gene: TRBV3-1/TRBV3-2
CDR3aa: ASSHNSGNYEQY

j_gene: TRBJ1-4
v_gene: TRBV27
CDR3aa: ASSTTGWKEKLF

j_gene: TRBJ1-2
v_gene: TRBV2
CDR3aa: ASSQARQGYGYT

j_gene: TRBJ1-1
v_gene: TRBV19
CDR3aa: ASPGMWDTEAF

j_gene: TRBJ2-7
v_gene: TRBV21-1
CDR3aa: ASSKAGGGPYEQY

j_gene: TRBJ2-5
v_gene: TRBV19
CDR3aa: ASSILGTGRETQY

j_gene: TRBJ2-3
v_gene: TRBV24-1
CDR3aa: ATSDTQTGFSTDTQY

j_gene: TRBJ2-7
v_gene: TRBV19
CDR3aa: ASSFDGSMYEQY

j_gene: TRBJ2-1
v_gene: TRBV20-1
CDR3aa: SAHQGYEQF

j_gene: TRBJ2-5
v_gene: TRBV5-1
CDR3aa: ASSLAGGFQETQY

j_gene: TRBJ2-3
v_gene: TRBV7-9
CDR3aa: ASSDRENTDTQY

j_gene: TRBJ2-5
v_gene: TRBV4-1
CDR3aa: ASSLRDRPLGPQETQY

j_gene: TRBJ1-2
v_gene: TRBV5-8
CDR3aa: ASSVRSGGGLIGGYT

j_gene: TRBJ2-1
v_gene: TRBV5-1
CDR3aa: ASSLLEAGGNTEQF

j_gene: TRBJ2-2
v_gene: TRBV3-1/TRBV3-2
CDR3aa: ASTGIANTGELF

j_gene: TRBJ2-7
v_gene: TRBV6-6
CDR3aa: ASSYSSEQY

j_gene: TRBJ2-5
v_gene: TRBV29-1
CDR3aa: SVRRGMETQY

j_gene: TRBJ1-1
v_gene: TRBV10-1
CDR3aa: ASSEDRRTEAF

j_gene: TRBJ2-1
v_gene: TRBV5-1
CDR3aa: ASSLIGVQYNEQF

j_gene: TRBJ2-3
v_gene: TRBV5-1
CDR3aa: ASSLTRGQTDTQY

j_gene: TRBJ1-3
v_gene: TRBV5-1
CDR3aa: ASSLQGAPLNTIY

j_gene: TRBJ2-3
v_gene: TRBV5-1
CDR3aa: ASSTVVAGGEDTQY

j_gene: TRBJ1-2
v_gene: TRBV7-2
CDR3aa: ASSSSTGSDGYT

j_gene: TRBJ1-1
v_gene: TRBV29-1
CDR3aa: SVEVQGPNTEAF

j_gene: TRBJ2-1
v_gene: TRBV6-5
CDR3aa: ASRQGSGEQF

j_gene: TRBJ2-3
v_gene: TRBV4-1
CDR3aa: ASSLSPPSSRDTQY

j_gene: TRBJ1-2
v_gene: TRBV5-1
CDR3aa: ASSLAGDGYT

j_gene: TRBJ2-2
v_gene: TRBV2
CDR3aa: ASRDRDFTGELF

j_gene: TRBJ2-1
v_gene: TRBV2
CDR3aa: ASSEFATRF

j_gene: TRBJ2-2
v_gene: TRBV6-5
CDR3aa: AIGVAANTGELF

j_gene: TRBJ2-7
v_gene: TRBV7-2
CDR3aa: ASSPGTSRYEQY

j_gene: TRBJ2-3
v_gene: TRBV3-1/TRBV3-2
CDR3aa: ASSPTTPDTQY